This T cell receptor beta chain derives from a study of shared clonotypes between healthy human individuals. Study-wide background: The plates for each donor numbered three CD4 naive, three CD4 memory, two CD8 naive and one CD8 memory. Study results and limitations: Since donors were few, the genetic and exposure-history diversity represented was limited. Naive CD4 clonotypes overlapped across a few donors at around 5%.

Negatively enriched CD4+ T cells were divided by CD45RA into naive and memory. In the case of this clone: Its antigen is unknown.

Clones were read by immunoSEQ multiplex PCR, and TCRdb kept only the in-frame ones, dropping some. Of over 950,000 clones in the sample, around three quarters were seen once. This clonotype originated in a man between 18 and 29 years old in good health. Some clones in this sample may be carry-over from other donors' samples. Sequenced: memory CD4+ T cells from PBMCs. This sample's subset: CD45RA-negative fraction.

The CDR3 coding sequence is TGTGCCAGCAGCTTCATTACTAGCGGCCAAGAGACCCAGTACTTC. It translates to CASSFITSGQETQYF. This chain links TRBV5-6 with TRBJ2-5; 8 nucleotides agree with TRBD2. The junction had 4 bases not matched to a gene; V was cut back by 2 bases and J by 1 base. This CDR3 region has 15 residues. Germline lookup yields CDR1 SGHDT and CDR2 YYEEEE.